The 26 T cell receptor beta chains below were found in one sample sequenced in a study of Graves' ophthalmopathy and Graves' hyperthyroidism. Amplification targeted the TCR beta CDR3 regions, with RNA transcripts as the source material. Second-round multiplex PCR came after a first-round RT-PCR that employed HTBI primers. TCRdb independently ran MiXCR on the multiplex PCR reads; one entry per CDR3 protein. The repertoire consists of hundreds of thousands of distinct CDR3 sequences, with 22% occurring once and the leading ten covering about 6.6%. The sequenced material came from peripheral blood. Receptor source: a woman aged 18-29 years with stable Graves' hyperthyroidism. Some clones in this sample may be carry-over from other donors' samples.

Many counts were recorded for this clonotype. The chain combines TRBV6-5 with TRBJ2-7; tentative D call: TRBD2 (6 bases). CDR3 length: 13 residues. Germline CDR1 and CDR2: MNHEY and SVGAGI. Trimming took off 8 bases at V and 3 bases at J, with 14 bases between the two ends. The CDR3 nucleotides read TGTGCCAGCTCGCGGGGAATCAACTACGAGCAGTACTTC. Its translation: CASSRGINYEQYF.

The CDR3 nucleotides read TGTGCCAGCAGTTTAAGAGGGGTGGGAAACTATGGCTACACCTTC. Its translation is CASSLRGVGNYGYTF. V usage is TRBV28 and J usage is TRBJ1-2; tentatively, D is TRBD1 (5 bases). CDR1 and CDR2 (germline): MDHEN, SYDVKM. V was shortened by 2 bases and J by 2 bases, with 12 bases between the two germline ends. This CDR3 spans 15 amino acids.

This clonotype has a single count. The chain couples TRBV6-1 to TRBJ1-1, with D unclear. V was cut by 2 bases and J by 0 bases, with 13 bases left in between. Looked up from germline, CDR1 is MNHNS and CDR2 is SASEGT. CDR3 length equals 16 residues. The DNA of the CDR3 is TGTGCCAGCAGTGAACAGGTTCCCCGAATGAACACTGAAGCTTTCTTT. Encoded protein: CASSEQVPRMNTEAFF.

The J gene is TRBJ1-5, the V gene TRBV6-1; D is unresolved. V was clipped by 6 bases and J by 7 bases, with 13 bases between them. The CDR3 covers 13 residues. CDR1 is MNHNS, CDR2 SASEGT, per germline. The CDR3 sequence: CASRPRVDQPQHF. The CDR3, as DNA: TGTGCCAGCAGGCCGAGGGTAGACCAGCCCCAGCATTTT.

At least ten counts were recorded for this clonotype. The J gene is TRBJ2-7, the V gene TRBV11-2; TRBD2 matches at 7 bases. The germline V gene encodes CDR1 SGHAT and CDR2 FQNNGV. This CDR3 is 16 amino acids long. The ends lost 2 bases at V and 4 bases at J; junction bases unmatched: 11. The CDR3 loop is CASSLIPRDYSYEQYF. The CDR3 DNA is TGTGCCAGCAGCTTAATCCCCCGGGACTACAGTTACGAGCAGTACTTC.

The rearrangement joins TRBV30 to TRBJ2-2; D unresolved. This CDR3 region has 13 residues. In germline, CDR1 is GTSNPN, CDR2 SVGIG (reference sequence). V lost 4 bases and J lost 4, with 10 bases in between. The CDR3 sequence is CAWMKVPTGELFF. DNA for the CDR3: TGTGCCTGGATGAAGGTCCCCACCGGGGAGCTGTTTTTT.

The J gene is TRBJ1-1, the V gene TRBV28; D is unresolved. Looked up from germline, CDR1 is MDHEN and CDR2 is SYDVKM. Between the trimmed V and J ends, which lost 5 bases and 10 bases, there was a span of 14 bases. The CDR3 is 12 amino acids. The CDR3 protein is CASSIDFRGAFF. CDR3 nucleotides: TGTGCCAGCAGTATCGACTTCCGAGGAGCTTTCTTT. Combining the CDR3 with reference TRBV28 and TRBJ1-1 gives the whole variable domain DVKVTQSSRYLVKRTGEKVFLECVQDMDHENMFWYRQDPGLGLRLIYFSYDVKMKEKGDIPEGYSVSREKKERFSLILESASTNQTSMYLCASSIDFRGAFFGQGTRLTVV.

The chain couples TRBV15 to TRBJ2-5; no clear D. Germline values: CDR1 LNHNV, CDR2 YYDKDF (reference sequence). The CDR3 totals 13 residues. V lost 5 bases, J lost 2 bases, and 9 bases lay in between. CDR3 sequence reads: CATSPRAQETQYF. The DNA for the CDR3 is TGTGCCACCAGCCCCCGCGCTCAAGAGACCCAGTACTTC. Based on the CDR3 plus reference TRBV15 and TRBJ2-5, the full variable domain is DAMVIQNPRYQVTQFGKPVTLSCSQTLNHNVMYWYQQKSSQAPKLLFHYYDKDFNNEADTPDNFQSRRPNTSFCFLDIRSPGLGDTAMYLCATSPRAQETQYFGPGTRLLVL.

J is TRBJ2-7 and V is TRBV6-1; possibly TRBD2 for D (5 bases). In germline, CDR1 is MNHNS, CDR2 SASEGT. Trimming shortened V by 2 bases and J by 2 bases, and 13 bases separated the two germline ends. The CDR3 loop spans 15 amino acids. CDR3 in DNA: TGTGCCAGCAGTGAATCGAGGGCGGCCCCCTACGAGCAGTACTTC. Its protein is CASSESRAAPYEQYF.

Only a few counts were recorded for this clonotype. The V and J genes are TRBV6-2 or TRBV6-3 and TRBJ1-1; 8 nucleotides agree with TRBD1. The CDR3 is made up of 14 amino acids. From germline, CDR1 is MNHEY and CDR2 SVGEGT. Trimming removed 7 bases from V and 6 bases from J; junction bases left unmatched: 10. The CDR3 is CASKWGQGAPEAFF. The CDR3 DNA reads TGTGCCAGCAAGTGGGGGCAGGGGGCCCCTGAAGCTTTCTTT.

At least ten counts were recorded for this clonotype. The chain is built from TRBV2 and TRBJ2-2, with D possibly TRBD1 on 6 matching bases. Germline lookup yields CDR1 SNHLY and CDR2 FYNNEI. Trimming removed 8 bases from V and 0 bases from J, with 13 bases in between. The CDR3 runs to 15 residues. The CDR3 DNA is TGTGCCAGCGCTACCGGGACAACGAACACCGGGGAGCTGTTTTTT. This encodes CASATGTTNTGELFF.

This chain links TRBV2 with TRBJ1-1, with 9 bases that match TRBD1. V dropped 6 bases and J dropped 6; count of bases not matched to a gene: 11. Germline assignment: CDR1 SNHLY and CDR2 FYNNEI. This CDR3 is built from 15 residues. CDR3 protein: CASSEQGARVAEAFF. As DNA, the CDR3 is TGTGCCAGCAGCGAACAGGGGGCACGGGTCGCTGAAGCTTTCTTT.

The sample holds a few counts of this clonotype. This chain connects TRBV25-1 to TRBJ1-2; possible D gene TRBD1, 6 bases. CDR3 length: 11 residues. V lost 7 bases and J 7 bases, leaving 10 bases between the germline ends. CDR1 and CDR2 from the germline V gene are MGHDK and SYGVNS. The DNA for the CDR3 is TGTGCCAGCACGGGGGGCGGTGGCTACACCTTC. Protein: CASTGGGGYTF.

J is TRBJ2-7 and V is TRBV12-3 or TRBV12-4; no firm D call. CDR3 length: 12 amino acids. The ends were cut back, 3 bases at V and 5 bases at J, with 8 bases in the middle. CDR3 coding DNA: TGTGCCAGCAGTTTGTGGAGCGACGAGCAGTACTTC. It encodes CASSLWSDEQYF.

This clonotype was counted between two and nine times. The V call is TRBV12-3 or TRBV12-4, the J call TRBJ2-5; 9 bases map to TRBD1. CDR3 length equals 15 residues. V lost 5 bases and J lost 5; bases outside the gene matches: 9. CDR3 nucleotides: TGTGCCAGCAGTCAAGGACAGGGGCGTAGGGAGACCCAGTACTTC. It translates to CASSQGQGRRETQYF.

This clonotype was observed a few times. J is TRBJ1-1 and V is TRBV6-1, with a tentative D call TRBD1 (5 bases). This CDR3 spans 14 amino acids. V dropped 7 bases and J dropped 7 bases, with 19 bases sitting between them. CDR1 and CDR2 (germline): MNHNS, SASEGT. The DNA for the CDR3 is TGTGCCAGCAAATTCGGGACGGACCCTTTTGAAGCTTTCTTT. It translates to CASKFGTDPFEAFF.

This clonotype was seen only a few times. The V and J genes are TRBV28 and TRBJ1-6; a weak D match, TRBD1 (5 bases). V gave up 1 base and J gave up 7 bases, with 11 bases separating them. Germline V gene lookup returns CDR1 MDHEN and CDR2 SYDVKM. This CDR3 contains 15 residues. The CDR3 reads CASSLFRQLNSPLHF. CDR3 coding DNA: TGTGCCAGCAGTTTATTCCGACAGCTGAATTCACCCCTCCACTTT.

This clonotype was detected only a few times. The chain is built from TRBV5-4 and TRBJ2-2, with 7 bases that match TRBD1. The ends lost 3 bases at V and 2 bases at J; junction bases unmatched: 7. CDR1 SGHNT and CDR2 YYREEE come from the germline V gene (reference sequence). The CDR3 runs 16 residues. The CDR3 coding sequence is TGTGCCAGCAGCTCAAAAGACAGGGCTAACACCGGGGAGCTGTTTTTT. It yields the protein CASSSKDRANTGELFF.

This clonotype was found many times. The chain links TRBV12-3 or TRBV12-4 to TRBJ1-5; D ambiguous. This CDR3 comprises 13 residues. The V end was cut by 5 bases, the J end by 6 bases, with 11 bases between. The DNA for the CDR3 is TGTGCCAGCAGTCCCTGGGGTACTCAGCCCCAGCATTTT. The encoded protein is CASSPWGTQPQHF.

There are many counts of this clonotype. V is TRBV11-2 and J is TRBJ1-3, with D perhaps TRBD1 (5 bases). With 3 bases removed from V and 7 bases from J, the gap between germline ends came to 13 bases. The germline V gene encodes CDR1 SGHAT and CDR2 FQNNGV. The CDR3 runs 14 residues. The CDR3 spells CASSLSLNRNTIYF. CDR3 nucleotide sequence: TGTGCCAGCAGCTTGTCCCTCAACAGGAACACCATATATTTT.

The chain is built from TRBV9 and TRBJ2-2; D might be TRBD1 (6 bases). V was clipped by 2 bases and J by 0 bases, with 8 bases between them. Germline assignment: CDR1 SGDLS and CDR2 YYNGEE. CDR3 length: 15 residues. CDR3 coding DNA: TGTGCCAGCAGCGTCAAGGGGGCGAACACCGGGGAGCTGTTTTTT. Translated, it gives CASSVKGANTGELFF.

This clonotype has ten or more counts. This chain connects TRBV20-1 to TRBJ1-2; TRBD1 matches 11 bases. The CDR3 has 14 residues. Germline V gene lookup returns CDR1 DFQATT and CDR2 SNEGSKA (reference sequence). Losses at the gene ends were 6 bases for V and 3 bases for J; bases not matched to a gene: 6. The DNA of the CDR3 is TGCAGTGCCCCGGGACAGGGGGAGGACTATGGCTACACCTTC. Translation: CSAPGQGEDYGYTF.

This clonotype was counted at least ten times. This chain uses TRBV7-3 with TRBJ2-5, with 12 nucleotides matching TRBD2. Germline CDR1 and CDR2: SGHTA and FQGTGA. This CDR3 region has 15 residues. V was pared by 2 bases and J by 4 bases, with 2 bases of the junction left unmatched. CDR3 in amino acids: CASSLLAGGRETQYF. The CDR3 DNA follows: TGTGCCAGCAGCTTACTAGCGGGGGGGCGAGAGACCCAGTACTTC.

In its sample, this clonotype was seen a few times. The V and J genes are TRBV28 and TRBJ1-6; D gene uncertain. The CDR3 has 15 amino acids. CDR1 MDHEN and CDR2 SYDVKM come from the germline V gene. Trimming pared 4 bases from V and 4 bases from J, leaving 11 bases between. This chain's CDR3 is CASSSDTAYNSPLHF. The CDR3 bases are TGTGCCAGCAGTTCCGACACCGCTTATAATTCACCCCTCCACTTT.

This clonotype was found many times. The chain has TRBV28 and TRBJ1-5; maybe TRBD1 (5 bases). Between the trimmed V and J ends, which lost 2 bases and 0 bases, there was a span of 17 bases. This CDR3 is built from 18 residues. Germline V gene data show CDR1 as MDHEN and CDR2 as SYDVKM. The CDR3 DNA reads as TGTGCCAGCAGTTTACCGGGGACCCCTTTTTATAGCAATCAGCCCCAGCATTTT. It specifies CASSLPGTPFYSNQPQHF.

Note on this clonotype: A read error is possible here, since a much larger clone lies one base away. CDR3 sequence reads: CASSLSSGSQNIKYF. CDR3 DNA sequence: TGTGCCAGCAGCTTATCATCAGGGAGTCAAAACATTAAGTACTTC. The V gene is TRBV7-8, the J gene TRBJ2-4; D may correspond to TRBD1 or TRBD2 (5 bases each). The CDR3 runs 15 residues. Germline V gives CDR1 SGHVS, CDR2 FQNEAQ.